These 21 T cell receptor beta chains originate from one sample sequenced in a study of T cells of healthy individuals (dated by TCRdb to 2017 to 2018). The library relied on 5' RACE. These reads were obtained on an Illumina MiSeq. Through fastp at Q25 and MiXCR, TCRdb rebuilt clones from the public reads, retaining in-frame beta chains. CDR3 protein duplicates are merged, each entry listing the most common genes and DNA. For this sample the table gives tens of thousands of distinct CDR3 sequences, of which roughly 16% were detected only once. The ten biggest clones cover approximately 4.8% of the sample. These receptors were collected from a human donor in good health.

In this sample, this clonotype turned up a few times. V and J are TRBV6-1 and TRBJ1-1; the D is unclear. The CDR3 totals 13 residues. Per the germline V gene, CDR1 is MNHNS and CDR2 is SASEGT. V lost 7 bases to trimming and J lost 8 bases, with 17 bases between them. CDR3 DNA sequence: TGTGCCAGCACCAAAAATCGGGCAGCGGAAGCTTTCTTT. Protein product: CASTKNRAAEAFF.

This clonotype turned up a few times. V is TRBV9 and J is TRBJ2-5, with 7 bases fitting TRBD1. The germline V gene has CDR1 SGDLS and CDR2 YYNGEE. The CDR3 runs to 15 residues. Trimming removed 0 bases from V and 2 bases from J; junction bases left unmatched: 4. In nucleotides, the CDR3 is TGTGCCAGCAGCGTAGCTACGGGACAGCAAGAGACCCAGTACTTC. Translated: CASSVATGQQETQYF.

The chain recombines TRBV7-9 with TRBJ2-4; D is possibly TRBD1 (5 bases). Germline values: CDR1 SEHNR, CDR2 FQNEAQ (reference sequence). Trimming stripped 5 bases from V and 0 bases from J, with 20 bases between. The length of the CDR3 is 18 residues. CDR3 amino acids: CASSPSYEQAIAKNIQYF. CDR3 coding DNA: TGTGCCAGCAGCCCCTCATATGAACAGGCTATAGCCAAAAACATTCAGTACTTC.

This clonotype has a single count. CDR3 residues: CASSSPGTGGQANYGYTF. DNA for the CDR3: TGTGCCAGCAGTTCCCCCGGGACAGGGGGCCAAGCTAACTATGGCTACACCTTC. The V and J genes are TRBV27 and TRBJ1-2; TRBD1 aligns across 12 bases. The junction had 9 bases not matched to a gene; V was cut back by 4 bases and J by 0 bases. The CDR3 length is 18 residues. From germline, CDR1 is MNHEY and CDR2 SMNVEV (reference sequence).

This clonotype was seen more than once but under ten times. This sequence joins TRBV11-1 and TRBJ2-2; weak D call: TRBD2 (5 bases). The CDR3 is 15 residues long. V was clipped by 3 bases and J by 7 bases, with 15 bases between them. The germline gives CDR1 SGHAT, CDR2 FQDESV (reference sequence). CDR3 sequence reads: CASSFRGTRVGELFF. The CDR3 DNA reads TGTGCCAGCAGCTTTCGGGGAACTAGAGTCGGGGAGCTGTTTTTT. Combining the CDR3 with reference TRBV11-1 and TRBJ2-2 gives the whole variable domain EAEVAQSPRYKITEKSQAVAFWCDPISGHATLYWYRQILGQGPELLVQFQDESVVDDSQLPKDRFSAERLKGVDSTLKIQPAELGDSAMYLCASSFRGTRVGELFFGEGSRLTVL.

This clonotype was seen more than once but under ten times. The chain links TRBV2 to TRBJ2-4, with D unclear. The germline CDR1 and CDR2 sequences are SNHLY and FYNNEI. V lost 7 bases and J 2 bases, leaving 12 bases between the germline ends. This CDR3 has 14 amino acids. The CDR3 spells CASNEDRPKNIQYF. The CDR3 nucleotides are TGTGCCAGCAATGAGGATCGCCCCAAAAACATTCAGTACTTC.

In the case of this clonotype: A read error may be the cause here, since a much bigger clone is one base away. The gene calls are TRBV7-2 and TRBJ1-1; D is possibly TRBD1 (6 bases). CDR3 length: 14 residues. Per the germline V gene, CDR1 is SGHTA and CDR2 is FQGNSA. Deletions cut 2 bases from V and 4 bases from J, with 11 bases between. CDR3 region: CASSLRGGVTEAFF. DNA of the CDR3: TGTGCCAGCAGCTTAAGAGGGGGGGTCACTGAAGCTTTCTTT.

In this sample, this clonotype turned up a few times. This chain links TRBV6-5 with TRBJ2-7, with 9 bases fitting TRBD1. The V gene end was trimmed by 6 bases and the J gene end by 0 bases; junction bases not matched to a gene: 6. The CDR3 is made up of 15 amino acids. CDR1 and CDR2 from the germline V gene are MNHEY and SVGAGI. The CDR3 protein is CASRTGTGSSYEQYF. CDR3 coding DNA: TGTGCCAGCAGAACCGGGACAGGGAGCTCCTACGAGCAGTACTTC.

The rearrangement joins TRBV29-1 to TRBJ2-3; no firm D call. In germline, CDR1 is SQVTM, CDR2 ANQGSEA. The CDR3 runs to 10 residues. The ends were cut back, 6 bases at V and 5 bases at J, with 6 bases in the middle. CDR3 protein: CSVWEDTQYF. The CDR3, as DNA: TGCAGCGTGTGGGAAGATACGCAGTATTTT.

This clonotype came up many times. V gene TRBV4-1 combines with J gene TRBJ2-7; D remains unclear. Looked up from germline, CDR1 is MGHRA and CDR2 is YSYEKL. V was trimmed by 1 base and J by 2 bases, leaving 15 bases between them. This CDR3 is 16 amino acids long. The CDR3 bases are TGCGCCAGCAGCCAAGGGGGATGGCGGCAAGCCTACGAGCAGTACTTC. Encoded protein: CASSQGGWRQAYEQYF.

The chain joins TRBV2 to TRBJ1-6; D call uncertain. V dropped 11 bases and J dropped 10 bases, with 15 bases sitting between them. Germline loops: CDR1 SNHLY, CDR2 FYNNEI. The CDR3 runs 12 residues. The CDR3 loop reads CAAADGGSPLHF. DNA of the CDR3: TGTGCCGCAGCGGATGGCGGCTCACCCCTCCACTTT.

This clonotype was seen repeatedly, ten times or more. J is TRBJ1-1 and V is TRBV6-5; D is uncertain. CDR1 MNHEY and CDR2 SVGAGI come from the germline V gene. The CDR3 spans 12 residues. The germline V and J ends were trimmed by 5 bases and 1 base, with 5 bases remaining between them. CDR3 sequence (DNA): TGTGCCAGCAGTGGCAGGAACACTGAAGCTTTCTTT. Translating gives CASSGRNTEAFF.

This clonotype was picked up many times. The V gene is TRBV6-5, the J gene TRBJ1-5; TRBD1 is a possible D gene (5 bases). Trimming cost V 6 bases and J 0 bases, with 18 bases left between them. This CDR3 is built from 17 residues. Germline loops: CDR1 MNHEY, CDR2 SVGAGI. The CDR3 nucleotides are TGTGCCAGCAGAGAAACCCCGGACAATCTTAGCAATCAGCCCCAGCATTTT. Translation: CASRETPDNLSNQPQHF.

The chain joins TRBV12-3 or TRBV12-4 to TRBJ2-5; D remains unclear. CDR3 length: 17 amino acids. V lost 2 bases and J lost 3, with 19 bases in between. The DNA of the CDR3 is TGTGCCAGCAGTTTATCGTCTTTTAGCTCTAGGGAAGAGACCCAGTACTTC. Translation: CASSLSSFSSREETQYF.

This clonotype was detected many times. J is TRBJ1-1 and V is TRBV12-3 or TRBV12-4, with D perhaps TRBD1 (5 bases). The CDR3 has 14 residues. Trimming stripped 1 base from V and 7 bases from J, with 13 bases between. CDR3 nucleotide sequence: TGTGCCAGCAGTTTAGGTTTAACCGGGGGTGAAGCTTTCTTT. This encodes CASSLGLTGGEAFF.

This clonotype was seen repeatedly, ten times or more. The chain couples TRBV2 to TRBJ1-1; the D is unclear. From germline, CDR1 is SNHLY and CDR2 FYNNEI. V shed 6 bases and J shed 0 bases, with 14 bases lying between them. The CDR3 totals 15 residues. The CDR3 nucleotides are TGTGCCAGCAGGGCCACGGTAGATCTGAACACTGAAGCTTTCTTT. It translates to CASRATVDLNTEAFF.

The gene calls are TRBV7-2 and TRBJ2-2; D call uncertain. With 1 base removed from V and 4 bases from J, the gap between germline ends came to 10 bases. CDR1 is SGHTA and CDR2 is FQGNSA in the germline V gene. This CDR3 has 15 residues. The CDR3 bases are TGTGCCAGCAGCTTAGAGCCGGCAGTCACCGGGGAGCTGTTTTTT. Translated, it gives CASSLEPAVTGELFF.

This clonotype was counted ten times or more. V usage is TRBV5-1 and J usage is TRBJ1-1; D gene unclear. Trimming removed 1 base at V and 0 bases at J, with 10 bases between. Germline V CDR1 and CDR2: SGHRS, YFSETQ. This CDR3 contains 15 residues. The CDR3 here is CASSLYDRLNTEAFF. The CDR3 nucleotides are TGCGCCAGCAGCTTGTATGATAGGTTGAACACTGAAGCTTTCTTT.

This clonotype was recorded many times. CDR3: CASSFDNSGAPGANVLTF. CDR3 bases: TGTGCCAGCAGCTTCGACAATTCGGGAGCTCCGGGGGCCAACGTCCTGACTTTC. The chain is built from TRBV5-4 and TRBJ2-6, with D maybe TRBD2 (6 bases). CDR1 is SGHNT and CDR2 is YYREEE in the germline V gene (reference sequence). V was trimmed by 2 bases and J by 4 bases, leaving 19 bases between them. This CDR3 comprises 18 residues.

J is TRBJ1-5 and V is TRBV30, with 9 nucleotides matching TRBD1. The CDR3 contains 13 residues. Per the germline V gene, CDR1 is GTSNPN and CDR2 is SVGIG (reference sequence). After removal of 3 bases from V and 5 bases from J, the junction contained 2 bases not matched to a gene. CDR3 in amino acids: CAWSRQGDQPQHF. The CDR3 bases are TGTGCCTGGAGCAGACAGGGGGATCAGCCCCAGCATTTT.

This clonotype has ten or more counts. The V and J genes are TRBV20-1 and TRBJ2-3; TRBD2 aligns across 8 bases. V lost 2 bases to trimming and J lost 2 bases; unmatched junction nucleotides: 6. The germline V gene encodes CDR1 DFQATT and CDR2 SNEGSKA (reference sequence). This CDR3 has 15 amino acids. CDR3 protein: CSARTPGGYTDTQYF. CDR3 in DNA: TGCAGTGCTAGAACCCCGGGGGGGTACACAGATACGCAGTATTTT.